These 20 T cell receptor beta chains were sequenced from one sample in a study of blood T cell repertoires in COVID-19. Clones were sequenced by immunoSEQ multiplex PCR, and TCRdb holds only the in-frame ones, with some missing. The repertoire consists of a few hundred thousand clones, with around nine tenths occurring once and the leading ten covering roughly 14%. The source material was peripheral blood. The receptors here all came from a woman in her seventies with COVID-19, enrolled during active disease.

This clone was seen once. V and J are TRBV5-6 and TRBJ1-2; 8 bases fit TRBD1. Germline CDR1 is SGHDT and CDR2 is YYEEEE. The CDR3 is 15 amino acids. V lost 0 bases and J lost 5; bases outside the gene matches: 6. CDR3 in amino acids: CASSLVGRGQYGYTF. The CDR3 nucleotides read TGTGCCAGCAGCTTGGTGGGCAGGGGGCAGTATGGCTACACCTTC.

A few counts support this clone. The chain's CDR3 is CATSSGTGAYGYTF. In DNA form, the CDR3 reads TGTGCCACCAGCTCCGGGACAGGGGCCTATGGCTACACCTTC. The chain uses TRBV24-1 and TRBJ1-2; 10 bases agree with TRBD1. This CDR3 comprises 14 residues. CDR1 KGHDR and CDR2 SFDVKD come from the germline V gene. Germline trimming cut 7 bases from V and 4 bases from J; bases unmatched to any gene: 5.

The chain carries TRBV7-2 and TRBJ2-1; D is possibly TRBD1 (6 bases). The CDR3 is 14 residues long. Germline V gene lookup returns CDR1 SGHTA and CDR2 FQGNSA. V was clipped by 3 bases and J by 0 bases, with 6 bases between them. CDR3 coding DNA: TGTGCCAGCAGCTTCAGGGGCTCCTACAATGAGCAGTTCTTC. It yields the protein CASSFRGSYNEQFF.

The V and J genes are TRBV18 and TRBJ2-1; possible D gene TRBD1, 6 bases. Trimming pared 6 bases from V and 0 bases from J, leaving 12 bases between. The CDR3 covers 15 residues. Germline CDR1 reads KGHSH; CDR2 reads LQKENI. The CDR3: CASSRGQSSYNEQFF. The CDR3 coding sequence is TGTGCCAGCTCTCGTGGACAGAGCTCCTACAATGAGCAGTTCTTC. The entire variable domain, with the rest obtained from reference TRBV18 and TRBJ2-1, is as follows: NAGVMQNPRHLVRRRGQEARLRCSPMKGHSHVYWYRQLPEEGLKFMVYLQKENIIDESGMPKERFSAEFPKEGPSILRIQQVVRGDSAAYFCASSRGQSSYNEQFFGPGTRLTVL.

The V call is TRBV19, the J call TRBJ2-1; 9 nucleotides match TRBD2. The CDR3 length is 17 residues. From germline, CDR1 is LNHDA and CDR2 SQIVND (reference sequence). Trimming removed 4 bases from V and 2 bases from J; junction bases left unmatched: 9. DNA of the CDR3: TGTGCCAGTAGTACGACCCGACTAGCGGTTACCTACAATGAGCAGTTCTTC. This sequence encodes CASSTTRLAVTYNEQFF.

The chain employs TRBV5-1 and TRBJ1-5; D might be TRBD1 (5 bases). Germline assignment: CDR1 SGHRS and CDR2 YFSETQ. V was shortened by 4 bases and J by 4 bases, with 9 bases between the two germline ends. The CDR3 contains 13 residues. The CDR3 sequence: CASSPPGNQPQHF. The DNA for the CDR3 is TGCGCCAGCAGCCCCCCAGGGAATCAGCCCCAGCATTTT.

The chain recombines TRBV7-2 with TRBJ1-1, with D unclear. The germline V gene encodes CDR1 SGHTA and CDR2 FQGNSA. V dropped 7 bases and J dropped 1 base, with 13 bases sitting between them. The CDR3 length is 14 residues. CDR3 bases: TGTGCCAGCACCCGCCTCGCGGGGAACACTGAAGCTTTCTTT. Translating it yields CASTRLAGNTEAFF.

This chain connects TRBV5-6 to TRBJ1-6, with TRBD1 matching 7 bases. CDR3 length: 15 residues. The germline V gene encodes CDR1 SGHDT and CDR2 YYEEEE. Losses at the gene ends were 2 bases for V and 4 bases for J; bases not matched to a gene: 3. CDR3 amino acids: CASSFRDSYNSPLHF. In nucleotides, the CDR3 is TGTGCCAGCAGCTTCCGGGACAGTTATAATTCACCCCTCCACTTT.

The chain couples TRBV7-8 to TRBJ1-5; perhaps TRBD1 as D (5 bases). Germline V CDR1 and CDR2: SGHVS, FQNEAQ. The germline V and J ends were trimmed by 7 bases and 7 bases, with 29 bases remaining between them. The CDR3 is made up of 18 amino acids. CDR3 in amino acids: CASTPRAGEVGAGQPQHF. In DNA, the CDR3 is TGTGCCAGCACCCCCAGAGCAGGCGAGGTTGGGGCAGGACAGCCCCAGCATTTT.

V usage is TRBV6-5 and J usage is TRBJ1-5, with 8 bases lining up with TRBD1. The germline gives CDR1 MNHEY, CDR2 SVGAGI. The CDR3 loop spans 14 amino acids. With V trimmed by 7 bases and J by 3 bases, 5 bases remained unmatched. This CDR3 reads CASTGTGLNQPQHF. As DNA, the CDR3 is TGTGCCAGCACCGGGACAGGCCTCAATCAGCCCCAGCATTTT.

This clone has only a few counts. The chain joins TRBV12-5 to TRBJ2-7; 10 nucleotides line up with TRBD1. J lost 4 bases, V lost 0 bases, and 6 bases had no gene match. CDR1 and CDR2 from the germline V gene are LGHNT and FRNRAP. CDR3 size: 16 residues. This CDR3 reads CASGLVPGQGTYEQYF. The CDR3 DNA follows: TGTGCTAGTGGTTTGGTACCGGGACAGGGGACGTACGAGCAGTACTTC.

This chain connects TRBV9 to TRBJ2-2; 8 bases are shared with TRBD1. V trimming: 3 bases; J trimming: 7 bases; junction bases outside the gene matches: 5. The germline CDR1 and CDR2 sequences are SGDLS and YYNGEE. This CDR3 is 14 amino acids long. The CDR3 DNA sequence: TGTGCCAGCAGCGCGGACAGGGCTGGCGGGGAGCTGTTTTTT. Residues: CASSADRAGGELFF.

The chain links TRBV19 to TRBJ1-1, with D possibly matching TRBD1 (5 bases). The CDR3 has 14 amino acids. Deletions cut 8 bases from V and 5 bases from J, with 18 bases between. Germline values: CDR1 LNHDA, CDR2 SQIVND (reference sequence). CDR3 sequence (DNA): TGTGCCAGTTTAGAGGGGACTCGGTGGACTGAAGCTTTCTTT. Amino acid sequence: CASLEGTRWTEAFF.

This chain uses TRBV19 with TRBJ1-2, with a weak D call TRBD1 (5 bases). Trimming pared 5 bases from V and 5 bases from J, leaving 12 bases between. This CDR3 has 13 residues. The germline gives CDR1 LNHDA, CDR2 SQIVND (reference sequence). This CDR3 is CASSRGGEYGYTF. CDR3 nucleotide sequence: TGTGCCAGTAGTCGGGGAGGGGAGTATGGCTACACCTTC.

This sequence joins TRBV7-2 and TRBJ1-1; no clear D. V was trimmed by 1 base and J by 1 base, leaving 13 bases between them. Germline CDR1 is SGHTA and CDR2 is FQGNSA. This CDR3 is built from 16 residues. The CDR3 DNA follows: TGTGCCAGCAGCTTAGGAGCCGGGAGGGAGAACACTGAAGCTTTCTTT. Amino acid sequence: CASSLGAGRENTEAFF.

This clone has only one observation. J is TRBJ2-2 and V is TRBV7-2, with 8 bases that match TRBD1. Germline V gene sequence: CDR1 SGHTA, CDR2 FQGNSA. Trimming took 5 bases from V and 4 from J; bases not matched to a gene: 6. The CDR3 length is 15 residues. CDR3 bases: TGTGCCAGCAGCCAAGGACAGGGAAGCACCGGGGAGCTGTTTTTT. The encoded protein is CASSQGQGSTGELFF.

The chain has TRBV28 and TRBJ1-3, with TRBD1 identical over 7 bases. Trimming took 5 bases from V and 8 from J; bases not matched to a gene: 9. Germline V lookup: CDR1 MDHEN, CDR2 SYDVKM. The CDR3 extends over 14 amino acids. Written as DNA, the CDR3 is TGTGCCAGCAGTACCTACAGGGGCGAGGACACCATATATTTT. Residues: CASSTYRGEDTIYF.

V usage is TRBV2 and J usage is TRBJ1-1; no clear D. This CDR3 comprises 13 residues. V gave up 7 bases and J gave up 1 base, with 10 bases separating them. Per the germline V gene, CDR1 is SNHLY and CDR2 is FYNNEI. CDR3 region: CASNSSPNTEAFF. In DNA, the CDR3 is TGTGCCAGCAATAGTTCCCCGAACACTGAAGCTTTCTTT.

This sequence joins TRBV18 and TRBJ1-6; 9 bases align to TRBD1. J gave up 9 bases and V 3 bases, and 9 bases lay outside the gene matches. The germline V gene encodes CDR1 KGHSH and CDR2 LQKENI. The CDR3 is 16 amino acids. The CDR3 nucleotides read TGTGCCAGCTCACCCTACGCACCGGGACAGGGTTCACCCCTCCACTTT. Amino acid sequence: CASSPYAPGQGSPLHF.

The chain uses TRBV30 and TRBJ2-5; D gene ambiguous. With 2 bases removed from V and 2 bases from J, the gap between germline ends came to 9 bases. This CDR3 contains 13 residues. The germline CDR1 and CDR2 sequences are GTSNPN and SVGIG (reference sequence). The CDR3 region has the DNA TGTGCCTGGAGTATCGATAGACAAGAGACCCAGTACTTC. Translation: CAWSIDRQETQYF.